Below are 10 T cell receptor beta chains sequenced from a single sample in a study of T cell repertoires in ileal Crohn's disease. The assay was immunoSEQ multiplex PCR, and TCRdb's table has in-frame clones only and misses some. The table shows about 15,000 clones, with under 80% occurring only once. The sequencing input was ileal tissue. Receptors originate from an adult with Crohn's disease.

With respect to this clone: The junction departs from germline at one end; a sequencing error may be responsible. The CDR3 sequence is CAGGRYTEAFF. CDR3 nucleotides: TGCGCAGGGGGTAGGTACACTGAAGCTTTCTTT. The J gene is TRBJ1-1, the V gene TRBV30; 7 bases align to TRBD1. There are 11 residues in the CDR3. CDR1 is GTSNPN, CDR2 SVGIG, per germline (reference sequence).

The chain carries TRBV7-9 and TRBJ1-2; 9 bases are shared with TRBD1. The V segment lost 4 bases and the J segment 6 bases; nucleotides outside the gene matches: 6. CDR1 SEHNR and CDR2 FQNEAQ come from the germline V gene (reference sequence). This CDR3 is 14 amino acids long. DNA for the CDR3: TGTGCCAGCAGCTATGGACAGGGGAGCGATGGCTACACCTTC. Its translation: CASSYGQGSDGYTF.

V usage is TRBV2 and J usage is TRBJ2-5, with 8 positions matching TRBD2. The junction had 12 bases not matched to a gene; V was cut back by 8 bases and J by 4 bases. The germline CDR1 and CDR2 sequences are SNHLY and FYNNEI. The CDR3 length is 15 residues. The CDR3 is CASYRLAGFAETQYF. In DNA, the CDR3 is TGTGCCAGCTATCGGTTAGCGGGATTCGCAGAGACCCAGTACTTC. The full variable domain, with the rest looked up from reference TRBV2 and TRBJ2-5, is EPEVTQTPSHQVTQMGQEVILRCVPISNHLYFYWYRQILGQKVEFLVSFYNNEISEKSEIFDDQFSVERPDGSNFTLKIRSTKLEDSAMYFCASYRLAGFAETQYFGPGTRLLVL.

This clone has just one count. This chain joins TRBV5-1 and TRBJ2-3, with D possibly TRBD2 on 5 matching bases. Germline V CDR1 and CDR2: SGHRS, YFSETQ. The ends were cut back, 0 bases at V and 9 bases at J, with 8 bases in the middle. The CDR3 consists of 12 residues. The CDR3 spells CASSLDRGTQYF. The CDR3 nucleotides are TGCGCCAGCAGCTTGGACCGGGGAACGCAGTATTTT.

This CDR3 reads CSVSGTGYTYEQYF. In DNA, the CDR3 is TGCAGCGTTTCCGGGACAGGGTATACCTACGAGCAGTACTTC. This sequence joins TRBV29-1 and TRBJ2-7; 9 bases align to TRBD1. CDR3 size: 14 residues. J was trimmed by 2 bases and V by 5 bases; bases with no gene match: 7. Germline CDR1 and CDR2: SQVTM and ANQGSEA.

In DNA form, the CDR3 reads TGTGCCAGTAGTACACCACAGGGGGCGGGTAGCAATCAGCCCCAGCATTTT. It encodes CASSTPQGAGSNQPQHF. This chain joins TRBV19 and TRBJ1-5, with 9 bases fitting TRBD1. This CDR3 is built from 17 residues. CDR1 and CDR2 (germline): LNHDA, SQIVND (reference sequence). The V gene end was trimmed by 4 bases and the J gene end by 0 bases; junction bases not matched to a gene: 7.

This clone has only a few counts. This sequence joins TRBV19 and TRBJ1-6; 9 nucleotides line up with TRBD1. Germline V gene sequence: CDR1 LNHDA, CDR2 SQIVND (reference sequence). J lost 8 bases, V lost 3 bases, and 8 bases had no gene match. CDR3 length: 16 amino acids. The chain's CDR3 is CASSMVTGTGYSPLHF. The CDR3 DNA is TGTGCCAGTAGTATGGTCACCGGGACAGGGTATTCACCCCTCCACTTT.

This clone showed up just a few times. The chain combines TRBV7-2 with TRBJ1-5; 7 bases map to TRBD1. With 0 bases clipped from V and 5 bases from J, the junction kept 4 bases outside the gene matches. The CDR3 has 15 amino acids. The V gene's germline CDR1 is SGHTA and CDR2 FQGNSA. The CDR3 DNA is TGTGCCAGCAGCTTAGCGACAGGGTTTGATCAGCCCCAGCATTTT. It encodes CASSLATGFDQPQHF.

The rearrangement joins TRBV7-6 to TRBJ2-3; TRBD2 aligns across 8 bases. V was clipped by 7 bases and J by 0 bases; unmatched bases: 3. The CDR3 consists of 14 residues. Germline V CDR1 and CDR2: SGHVS, FNYEAQ. DNA for the CDR3: TGTGCCAGCACGGGGGGGCGCAGCACAGATACGCAGTATTTT. Translation: CASTGGRSTDTQYF.

CDR3 DNA sequence: TGTGCCACCAGCAGAGAACAGGGTACCGCTGAAGCTTTCTTT. Amino acid sequence: CATSREQGTAEAFF. V gene TRBV15 combines with J gene TRBJ1-1; D possibly corresponds to TRBD1 (6 bases). The CDR3 extends over 14 amino acids. The V end was cut by 0 bases, the J end by 6 bases, with 11 bases between. Germline values: CDR1 LNHNV, CDR2 YYDKDF (reference sequence).